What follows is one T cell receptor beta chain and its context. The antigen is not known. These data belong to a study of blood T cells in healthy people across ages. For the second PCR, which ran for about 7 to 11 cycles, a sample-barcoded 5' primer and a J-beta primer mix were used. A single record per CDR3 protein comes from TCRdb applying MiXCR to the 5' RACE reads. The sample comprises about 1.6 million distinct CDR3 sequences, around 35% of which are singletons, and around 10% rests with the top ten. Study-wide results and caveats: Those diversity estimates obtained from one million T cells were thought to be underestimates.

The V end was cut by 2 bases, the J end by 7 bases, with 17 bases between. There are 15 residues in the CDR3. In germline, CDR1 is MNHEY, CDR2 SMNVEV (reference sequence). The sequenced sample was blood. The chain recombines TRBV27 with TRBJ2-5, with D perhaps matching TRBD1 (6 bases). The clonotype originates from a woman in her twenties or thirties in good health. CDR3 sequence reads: CASSLSGGASGTQYF. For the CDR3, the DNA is TGTGCCAGCAGTTTAAGTGGGGGCGCCTCAGGGACCCAGTACTTC.